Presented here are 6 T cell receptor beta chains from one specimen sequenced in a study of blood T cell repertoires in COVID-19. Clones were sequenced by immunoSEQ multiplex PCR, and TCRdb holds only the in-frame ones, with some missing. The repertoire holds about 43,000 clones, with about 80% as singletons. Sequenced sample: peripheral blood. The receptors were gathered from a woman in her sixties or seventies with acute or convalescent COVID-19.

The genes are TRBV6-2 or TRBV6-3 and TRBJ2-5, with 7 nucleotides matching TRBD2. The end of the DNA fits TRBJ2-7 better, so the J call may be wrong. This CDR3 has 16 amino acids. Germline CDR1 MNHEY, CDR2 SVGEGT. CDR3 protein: CASSYGGLVAAYEQYF. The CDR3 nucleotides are TGTGCCAGCAGTTACGGAGGACTAGTTGCGGCCTACGAGCAGTACTTC.

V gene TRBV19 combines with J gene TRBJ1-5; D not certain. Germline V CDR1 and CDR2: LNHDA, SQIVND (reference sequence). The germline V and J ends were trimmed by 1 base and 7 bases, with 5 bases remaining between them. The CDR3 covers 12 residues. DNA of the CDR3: TGTGCCAGTAGTATAGGAGGCCAGCCCCAGCATTTT. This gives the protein CASSIGGQPQHF.

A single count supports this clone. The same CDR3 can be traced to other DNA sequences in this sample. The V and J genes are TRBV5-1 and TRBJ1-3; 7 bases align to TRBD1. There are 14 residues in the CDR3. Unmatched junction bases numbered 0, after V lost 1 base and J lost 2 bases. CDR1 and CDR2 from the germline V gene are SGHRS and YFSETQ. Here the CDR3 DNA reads TGCGCCAGCAGCTTGACAGGGGCTGGAAACACCATATATTTT. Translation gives CASSLTGAGNTIYF.

The CDR3 spells CASRDTGGAYGYTF. The CDR3 bases are TGTGCCAGCAGGGATACAGGGGGCGCGTATGGCTACACCTTC. The chain couples TRBV27 to TRBJ1-2, with 9 bases identical to TRBD1. The trim removed 6 bases at V and 5 bases at J, leaving 7 bases unmatched. Germline assignment: CDR1 MNHEY and CDR2 SMNVEV (reference sequence). This CDR3 region has 14 residues.

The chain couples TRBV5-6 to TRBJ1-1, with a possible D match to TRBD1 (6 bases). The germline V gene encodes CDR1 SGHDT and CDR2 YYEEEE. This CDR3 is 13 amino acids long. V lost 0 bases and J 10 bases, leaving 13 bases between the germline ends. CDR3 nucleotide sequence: TGTGCCAGCAGCTTGGCGGGGGGCGAGGGAGCTTTCTTT. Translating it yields CASSLAGGEGAFF.

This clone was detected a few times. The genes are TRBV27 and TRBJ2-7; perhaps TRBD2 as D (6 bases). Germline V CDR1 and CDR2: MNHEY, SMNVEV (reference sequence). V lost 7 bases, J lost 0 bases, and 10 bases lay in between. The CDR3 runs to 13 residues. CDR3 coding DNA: TGTGCCAGCACCCCAGCGGGCTCCTACGAGCAGTACTTC. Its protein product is CASTPAGSYEQYF.